These T cell receptor beta chains were read from a single sample in a study of T cells after yellow fever vaccination. TCRdb reprocessed the 5' RACE reads via MiXCR and lists one record per CDR3 protein. This table has 200,000 to 250,000 distinct CDR3 sequences, 6.9% appearing once. Sequenced here: CD4+ T cells sorted from PBMCs, sampled 15 days after the yellow fever booster vaccination. The receptors shown here come from a young man who received the YFV17D yellow fever vaccine. CDR3s leave out the opening cysteine and the closing phenylalanine or tryptophan. Size tells how often a clone was seen (once, few, many) or the class of an expanded clone, and some rows leave it out.

v_call: TRBV5-1
j_call: TRBJ1-1
clone_size: many
cdr3_aa: ASSPVTEAF

v_call: TRBV3-1
j_call: TRBJ2-7
clone_size: NA
cdr3_aa: ASSGASGGTYEQY

v_call: TRBV9
j_call: TRBJ1-6
clone_size: NA
cdr3_aa: ASSVRDGNSPLH

v_call: TRBV5-1
j_call: TRBJ2-5
clone_size: NA
cdr3_aa: ASSLGQGMSETQY

v_call: TRBV30
j_call: TRBJ1-2
clone_size: many
cdr3_aa: AWRGRSPLHRAYGYT

v_call: TRBV7-2
j_call: TRBJ1-1
clone_size: many
cdr3_aa: ASSLGGSTEAF

v_call: TRBV12-3/TRBV12-4
j_call: TRBJ1-5
clone_size: many
cdr3_aa: ASSLRQGNQPQH

v_call: TRBV5-4
j_call: TRBJ1-2
clone_size: NA
cdr3_aa: ASRGQGMGGYT

v_call: TRBV5-4
j_call: TRBJ2-7
clone_size: few
cdr3_aa: ASSSGTSGFLRED

v_call: TRBV27
j_call: TRBJ2-7
clone_size: many
cdr3_aa: ASSRGVPEQY

v_call: TRBV20-1
j_call: TRBJ2-1
clone_size: many
cdr3_aa: SARDLLAGAYNEQF

v_call: TRBV7-9
j_call: TRBJ1-1
clone_size: many
cdr3_aa: ASFSWELDTEAF

v_call: TRBV7-7
j_call: TRBJ2-5
clone_size: many
cdr3_aa: ASSLVFGGQETQY